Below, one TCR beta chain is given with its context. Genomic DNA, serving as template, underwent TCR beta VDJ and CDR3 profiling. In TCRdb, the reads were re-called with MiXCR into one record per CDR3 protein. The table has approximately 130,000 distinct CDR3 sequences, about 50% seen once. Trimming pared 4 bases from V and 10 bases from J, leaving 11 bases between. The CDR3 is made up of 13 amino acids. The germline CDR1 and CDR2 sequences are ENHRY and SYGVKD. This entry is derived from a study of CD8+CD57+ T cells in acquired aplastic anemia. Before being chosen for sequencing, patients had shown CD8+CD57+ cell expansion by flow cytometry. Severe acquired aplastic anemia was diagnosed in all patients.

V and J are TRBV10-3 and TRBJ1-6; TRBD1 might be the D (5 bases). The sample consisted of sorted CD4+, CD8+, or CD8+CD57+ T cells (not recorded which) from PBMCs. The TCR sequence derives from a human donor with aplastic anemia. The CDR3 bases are TGTGCCATCAGTGCGGGGGGGTCCTCACCCCTCCACTTT. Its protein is CAISAGGSSPLHF.